The 10 T cell receptor beta chains below all came from one sample that was sequenced in a study of blood T cell repertoires in COVID-19. Using immunoSEQ multiplex PCR, the repertoire was profiled, and TCRdb retains in-frame clones only, with some absent. The sample lists 150,000 to 250,000 clones; 70% to 80% were seen once. Sequenced sample: peripheral blood. These receptors all stem from a woman aged 40-49 years with COVID-19, enrolled during active disease.

DNA of the CDR3: TGTGCCAGCAGCTCCGGGACAGGGGGGTCCTACGAGCAGTACTTC. The encoded protein is CASSSGTGGSYEQYF. The chain joins TRBV7-8 to TRBJ2-7; 11 positions match TRBD1. Germline V gene lookup returns CDR1 SGHVS and CDR2 FQNEAQ. V was clipped by 4 bases and J by 1 base; unmatched bases: 3. The CDR3 covers 15 residues.

This clone was counted between two and nine times. The chain recombines TRBV7-9 with TRBJ1-2; D is possibly TRBD1 (6 bases). The germline V and J ends were trimmed by 3 bases and 2 bases, with 19 bases remaining between them. The length of the CDR3 is 17 residues. The V gene's germline CDR1 is SEHNR and CDR2 FQNEAQ (reference sequence). This chain's CDR3 is CASSFPRGGDQNYGYTF. CDR3 DNA: TGTGCCAGCAGCTTTCCCCGGGGGGGCGACCAGAACTATGGCTACACCTTC.

The chain links TRBV27 to TRBJ1-1; D is unresolved. Trimming stripped 4 bases from V and 4 bases from J, with 22 bases between. Germline CDR1 MNHEY, CDR2 SMNVEV (reference sequence). This CDR3 contains 17 residues. This chain's CDR3 is CASSSNYFSTQATEAFF. As DNA, the CDR3 is TGTGCCAGCAGTTCTAATTACTTTTCTACCCAGGCCACTGAAGCTTTCTTT.

The gene calls are TRBV19 and TRBJ2-3; the match to TRBD2 covers 12 bases. V lost 5 bases to trimming and J lost 5 bases; unmatched junction nucleotides: 11. Germline V gene sequence: CDR1 LNHDA, CDR2 SQIVND (reference sequence). The CDR3 is made up of 17 amino acids. The CDR3 sequence: CASSPLAGGPDEDTQYF. As DNA, the CDR3 is TGTGCCAGTAGTCCCCTAGCGGGAGGGCCAGATGAAGATACGCAGTATTTT.

J is TRBJ1-2 and V is TRBV7-8, with D unclear. V dropped 5 bases and J dropped 7 bases, with 17 bases sitting between them. The CDR3 consists of 14 residues. CDR1 is SGHVS, CDR2 FQNEAQ, per germline. The CDR3 loop reads CASSPRVPTIGYTF. The CDR3 region has the DNA TGTGCCAGCAGCCCTCGGGTTCCAACTATTGGCTACACCTTC.

The CDR3 here is CASSLEGQAVYTF. CDR3 sequence (DNA): TGTGCCAGCAGCTTAGAGGGACAGGCGGTCTACACCTTC. The rearrangement links TRBV7-2 to TRBJ1-2; TRBD1 matches 8 bases. The CDR3 contains 13 residues. Germline CDR1 SGHTA, CDR2 FQGNSA. J gave up 10 bases and V 1 base, and 5 bases lay outside the gene matches.

This chain connects TRBV6-1 to TRBJ1-2; possible D gene TRBD1, 5 bases. V was clipped by 2 bases and J by 5 bases, with 12 bases between them. CDR1 and CDR2 (germline): MNHNS, SASEGT. The CDR3 runs to 14 residues. The CDR3 DNA sequence: TGTGCCAGCAGTGAAACAGGAGTCGGTTATGGCTACACCTTC. Translation gives CASSETGVGYGYTF.

The CDR3 nucleotides read TGTGCCAGCAGGGATGGGGGGCTAGCGGGAGGACCCTCCTACAATGAGCAGTTCTTC. Protein sequence: CASRDGGLAGGPSYNEQFF. The V gene is TRBV3-1 (or the pseudogene TRBV3-2), the J gene TRBJ2-1; 11 bases fit TRBD2. Trimming removed 6 bases from V and 0 bases from J; junction bases left unmatched: 13. CDR3 length: 19 amino acids. CDR1 and CDR2 from the germline V gene are LGHDT and YNNKEL (reference sequence).

The gene calls are TRBV5-6 and TRBJ2-3; D possibly corresponds to TRBD1 (6 bases). CDR1 is SGHDT and CDR2 is YYEEEE in the germline V gene. The V and J ends lost 0 bases and 4 bases respectively, with 9 bases between them. The CDR3 contains 14 residues. CDR3 DNA sequence: TGTGCCAGCAGCTTGGTAGAGGGGGCAGATACGCAGTATTTT. Its translation: CASSLVEGADTQYF.

The V and J genes are TRBV30 and TRBJ1-2, with TRBD1 identical over 7 bases. Trimming removed 3 bases from V and 2 bases from J; junction bases left unmatched: 3. This CDR3 has 13 residues. CDR1 and CDR2 from the germline V gene are GTSNPN and SVGIG (reference sequence). The CDR3, as DNA: TGTGCCTGGAGCTTGGACAGGAACTATGGCTACACCTTC. It translates to CAWSLDRNYGYTF.